This record looks at one T cell receptor beta chain sequence and its context. This sample stems from a study of shared clonotypes between healthy human individuals. Study-wide context: Two women and a few men aged 18 to 49 served as donors.

Libraries were prepared by immunoSEQ multiplex PCR; TCRdb keeps only in-frame clonotypes and omits some of them. The sample holds 300,000 to 400,000 clones, approximately 74% seen once. The CDR3 extends over 17 amino acids. Trimming left V 0 bases short and J 3 bases short, with 14 bases between. CDR1 is ENHRY, CDR2 SYGVKD, per germline. This receptor was taken from a man aged 25 to 40 in good health. The specimen sequenced was memory CD4+ T cells sorted from blood. The subset was: CD45RA-negative fraction. The chain joins TRBV10-3 to TRBJ2-2, with D perhaps matching TRBD1 (8 bases). The DNA for the CDR3 is TGTGCCATCAGTGAGTCGGGCACAGGGGGGGACACCGGGGAGCTGTTTTTT. Protein product: CAISESGTGGDTGELFF.